Sequencing of this T cell receptor (beta chain) was carried out in a study of OX40 agonist ivuxolimab in advanced cancers. Sequenced by immunoSEQ multiplex PCR; TCRdb stores in-frame clones only, minus some. Of roughly 86,000 clones listed, 80% to 90% are singletons. The CDR3 loop spans 17 amino acids. Germline values: CDR1 KGHSH, CDR2 LQKENI. Trimming left V 1 base short and J 0 bases short, with 10 bases between. This material consisted of CD4+ or CD8+ T cells sorted from blood, taken in a trial of the OX40 agonist ivuxolimab. The sequence came from an adult with an advanced solid tumor such as melanoma, head and neck, liver or kidney cancer. The rearrangement links TRBV18 to TRBJ2-6, with D perhaps matching TRBD1 (5 bases). The CDR3 bases are TGTGCCAGCTCACCACAGGGGCGGAGCTCTGGGGCCAACGTCCTGACTTTC. Translating gives CASSPQGRSSGANVLTF.